These 21 T cell receptor beta chains originate from one sample sequenced in a study of OX40 agonist ivuxolimab in advanced cancers. Sequenced by immunoSEQ multiplex PCR; TCRdb stores in-frame clones only, minus some. Of some 100,000 clones in the sample, 90% were seen once. This material consisted of CD4+ or CD8+ T cells sorted from blood, taken in a trial of the OX40 agonist ivuxolimab. The receptors derive from an adult with an advanced solid tumor such as melanoma, head and neck, liver or kidney cancer.

The J gene is TRBJ2-3, the V gene TRBV9, with 13 nucleotides matching TRBD2. Germline V CDR1 and CDR2: SGDLS, YYNGEE. V was clipped by 3 bases and J by 3 bases; unmatched bases: 4. The CDR3 totals 16 residues. This CDR3 is CASSAGTSGTTDTQYF. The CDR3 DNA sequence: TGTGCCAGCAGCGCTGGGACTAGCGGGACTACAGATACGCAGTATTTT.

The genes are TRBV10-3 and TRBJ1-2; 7 bases match TRBD1. Germline trimming cut 0 bases from V and 4 bases from J; bases unmatched to any gene: 2. Germline lookup yields CDR1 ENHRY and CDR2 SYGVKD. The CDR3 is 14 amino acids. In nucleotides, the CDR3 is TGTGCCATCAGTGAGTCGGGGACAGCCTATGGCTACACCTTC. Its protein is CAISESGTAYGYTF.

The chain combines TRBV6-4 with TRBJ1-5, with D possibly TRBD1 on 6 matching bases. The CDR3 has 13 residues. Germline assignment: CDR1 MRHNA and CDR2 SNTAGT. V lost 3 bases and J lost 4, with 7 bases in between. DNA of the CDR3: TGTGCCAGCAGTGAAGGGGGAAATCAGCCCCAGCATTTT. Its protein product is CASSEGGNQPQHF.

This chain uses TRBV11-2 with TRBJ2-7; TRBD2 agrees at 9 bases. The CDR3 runs to 14 residues. J was trimmed by 3 bases and V by 5 bases; bases with no gene match: 5. CDR1 is SGHAT and CDR2 is FQNNGV in the germline V gene. In nucleotides, the CDR3 is TGTGCCAGCAGCCCCGGACTAGCGAACTACGAGCAGTACTTC. Its translation is CASSPGLANYEQYF.

The chain is built from TRBV10-3 and TRBJ1-2; D might be TRBD1 (5 bases). In germline, CDR1 is ENHRY, CDR2 SYGVKD. The CDR3 length is 15 residues. Trimming removed 6 bases at V and 4 bases at J, with 18 bases between. CDR3 nucleotides: TGTGCCATCAGGCCCACCGGGGCTTTAGGCTATGGCTACACCTTC. Its translation is CAIRPTGALGYGYTF.

V usage is TRBV27 and J usage is TRBJ2-1, with 10 bases matching TRBD1. Germline CDR1 reads MNHEY; CDR2 reads SMNVEV (reference sequence). The CDR3 loop spans 17 amino acids. After removal of 4 bases from V and 0 bases from J, the junction contained 6 bases not matched to a gene. Written as DNA, the CDR3 is TGTGCCAGCAGTTATTATTGGACAGGGGGCTCCTACAATGAGCAGTTCTTC. Translated, it gives CASSYYWTGGSYNEQFF.

The CDR3 is CASNPSTNMNTEAFF. CDR3 DNA sequence: TGCGCCAGCAACCCGTCGACAAACATGAACACTGAAGCTTTCTTT. This chain links TRBV5-1 with TRBJ1-1; no clear D. Trimming shortened V by 6 bases and J by 0 bases, and 15 bases separated the two germline ends. The CDR3 loop spans 15 amino acids. Germline loops: CDR1 SGHRS, CDR2 YFSETQ. The full variable domain, rest sourced from reference TRBV5-1 and TRBJ1-1, is KAGVTQTPRYLIKTRGQQVTLSCSPISGHRSVSWYQQTPGQGLQFLFEYFSETQRNKGNFPGRFSGRQFSNSRSEMNVSTLELGDSALYLCASNPSTNMNTEAFFGQGTRLTVV.

This clone was counted only a few times. The chain joins TRBV4-1 to TRBJ1-5; D is unresolved. The V end lost 3 bases, the J end lost 3 bases, and 12 bases lay between the germline ends. Germline V gives CDR1 MGHRA, CDR2 YSYEKL. This CDR3 spans 15 amino acids. The CDR3 sequence is CASSHLHLVNQPQHF. CDR3 coding DNA: TGCGCCAGCAGCCATTTGCACCTCGTCAATCAGCCCCAGCATTTT.

The J gene is TRBJ1-1, the V gene TRBV6-6; D perhaps matches TRBD1 (6 bases). Per germline, CDR1 MNHNY and CDR2 SVGAGI (reference sequence). The CDR3 has 15 amino acids. V was shortened by 4 bases and J by 1 base, with 13 bases between the two germline ends. CDR3 residues: CASSSPGQGNTEAFF. The CDR3, as DNA: TGTGCCAGCAGTTCGCCGGGACAAGGGAACACTGAAGCTTTCTTT.

The chain employs TRBV4-3 and TRBJ2-3; 8 nucleotides agree with TRBD2. Per germline, CDR1 LGHNA and CDR2 YSLEER. This CDR3 is built from 16 residues. The junction had 4 bases not matched to a gene; V was cut back by 2 bases and J by 0 bases. In nucleotides, the CDR3 is TGCGCCAGCAGCCAAACTAGCGGATCTAGCACAGATACGCAGTATTTT. Translating it yields CASSQTSGSSTDTQYF.

This chain connects TRBV18 to TRBJ2-7; the D gene is possibly TRBD1 (6 bases). The V end lost 5 bases, the J end lost 2 bases, and 16 bases lay between the germline ends. Germline CDR1 and CDR2: KGHSH and LQKENI. The CDR3 is 15 residues long. Here the CDR3 DNA reads TGTGCCAGCTCAGGTACGGGACAAATTACCTACGAGCAGTACTTC. It yields the protein CASSGTGQITYEQYF. The full variable domain, rest sourced from reference TRBV18 and TRBJ2-7, is NAGVMQNPRHLVRRRGQEARLRCSPMKGHSHVYWYRQLPEEGLKFMVYLQKENIIDESGMPKERFSAEFPKEGPSILRIQQVVRGDSAAYFCASSGTGQITYEQYFGPGTRLTVT.

The rearrangement joins TRBV5-6 to TRBJ1-6; 7 bases line up with TRBD1. Germline values: CDR1 SGHDT, CDR2 YYEEEE. V shed 2 bases and J 5 bases; nucleotides not matched to a gene: 4. This CDR3 contains 15 residues. CDR3 bases: TGTGCCAGCAGCTTTTACGACAGGGATAATTCACCCCTCCACTTT. It translates to CASSFYDRDNSPLHF. The full variable domain, completed using reference TRBV5-6 and TRBJ1-6, is DAGVTQSPTHLIKTRGQQVTLRCSPKSGHDTVSWYQQALGQGPQFIFQYYEEEERQRGNFPDRFSGHQFPNYSSELNVNALLLGDSALYLCASSFYDRDNSPLHFGNGTRLTVT.

The V gene is TRBV21-1, the J gene TRBJ1-5; the table's D call, TRBD1, has no DNA check behind it. TRBV21-1 is shown as a pseudogene. The CDR3 loop spans 16 amino acids. For the CDR3, the DNA is TGTGCCAGCAGCAAATCAGAGGGGGCTGGCAATCAGCCCCAGCATTTT. Its translation: CASSKSEGAGNQPQHF.

This sequence joins TRBV29-1 and TRBJ1-4; D call uncertain. With 4 bases removed from V and 8 bases from J, the gap between germline ends came to 14 bases. This CDR3 region has 13 residues. Germline lookup yields CDR1 SQVTM and CDR2 ANQGSEA. This CDR3 reads CSVARLGVEKLFF. CDR3 in DNA: TGCAGCGTTGCGCGCCTCGGAGTGGAAAAACTGTTTTTT.

The genes are TRBV6-5 and TRBJ2-5; D remains unclear. The germline gives CDR1 MNHEY, CDR2 SVGAGI. Trimming left V 5 bases short and J 6 bases short, with 10 bases between. The CDR3 extends over 12 amino acids. DNA of the CDR3: TGTGCCAGCAGTACGGCCAGTAAGACCCAGTACTTC. This sequence encodes CASSTASKTQYF.

This clone was counted once. The chain combines TRBV4-3 with TRBJ1-4, with TRBD1 identical over 8 bases. V gave up 0 bases and J gave up 8 bases; unmatched junction bases: 20. In germline, CDR1 is LGHNA, CDR2 YSLEER. The CDR3 is 20 amino acids. CDR3 protein: CASSQESMVRGQGSAEKLFF. The CDR3 DNA reads TGCGCCAGCAGCCAAGAATCAATGGTCAGGGGGCAGGGGTCGGCCGAAAAACTGTTTTTT.

This chain joins TRBV19 and TRBJ2-3; 12 nucleotides agree with TRBD2. J gave up 3 bases and V 4 bases, and 8 bases lay outside the gene matches. This CDR3 has 17 amino acids. Looked up from germline, CDR1 is LNHDA and CDR2 is SQIVND (reference sequence). The CDR3 loop is CASSTKTGTSGTDTQYF. CDR3 DNA: TGTGCCAGTAGTACAAAAACCGGGACTAGCGGGACAGATACGCAGTATTTT.

The chain links TRBV5-4 to TRBJ2-7, with a weak D call TRBD1 (5 bases). This CDR3 is built from 12 residues. Germline V gene data show CDR1 as SGHNT and CDR2 as YYREEE (reference sequence). Trimming cost V 5 bases and J 5 bases, with 11 bases left between them. CDR3 region: CASSYQGHEQYF. The CDR3 region has the DNA TGTGCCAGCAGTTATCAGGGTCACGAGCAGTACTTC.

This chain uses TRBV5-1 with TRBJ2-1; TRBD1 agrees at 7 bases. Germline loops: CDR1 SGHRS, CDR2 YFSETQ. This CDR3 spans 15 amino acids. V was clipped by 2 bases and J by 7 bases; unmatched bases: 9. CDR3 DNA sequence: TGCGCCAGCAGCTTAAGACAGGGACGGATGAATGAGCAGTTCTTC. Amino acid sequence: CASSLRQGRMNEQFF.

This sequence joins TRBV7-2 and TRBJ2-1, with 14 bases lining up with TRBD2. Germline assignment: CDR1 SGHTA and CDR2 FQGNSA. This CDR3 spans 15 amino acids. With V trimmed by 4 bases and J by 12 bases, 8 bases remained unmatched. DNA for the CDR3: TGTGCCAGCAGCTCATCGGGACTAGCGGGAGTGGTGCAGTTCTTC. Its translation is CASSSSGLAGVVQFF.

The chain carries TRBV15 and TRBJ2-7; D might be TRBD2 (6 bases). The CDR3 runs 17 residues. V gave up 0 bases and J gave up 3 bases, with 18 bases separating them. Per germline, CDR1 LNHNV and CDR2 YYDKDF (reference sequence). The CDR3 nucleotides read TGTGCCACCAGCAGAGAATTTAGGCACGGGAGTCTCTACGAGCAGTACTTC. Translating gives CATSREFRHGSLYEQYF.